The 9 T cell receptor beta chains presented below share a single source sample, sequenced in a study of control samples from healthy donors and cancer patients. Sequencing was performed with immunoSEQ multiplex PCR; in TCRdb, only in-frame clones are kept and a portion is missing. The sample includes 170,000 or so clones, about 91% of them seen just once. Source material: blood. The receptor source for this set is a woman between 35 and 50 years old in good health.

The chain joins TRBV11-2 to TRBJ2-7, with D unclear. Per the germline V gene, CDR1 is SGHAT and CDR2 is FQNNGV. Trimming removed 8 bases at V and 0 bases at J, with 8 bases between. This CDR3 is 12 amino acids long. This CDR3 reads CASGLSSYEQYF. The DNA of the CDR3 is TGTGCCAGCGGCCTAAGCTCCTACGAGCAGTACTTC.

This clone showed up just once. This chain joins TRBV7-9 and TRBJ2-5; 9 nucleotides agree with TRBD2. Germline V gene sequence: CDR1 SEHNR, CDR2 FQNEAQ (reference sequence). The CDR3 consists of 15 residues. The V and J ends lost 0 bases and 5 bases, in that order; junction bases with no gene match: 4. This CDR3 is CASSLATSGRETQYF. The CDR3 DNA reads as TGTGCCAGCAGCTTAGCGACTAGCGGTCGCGAGACCCAGTACTTC.

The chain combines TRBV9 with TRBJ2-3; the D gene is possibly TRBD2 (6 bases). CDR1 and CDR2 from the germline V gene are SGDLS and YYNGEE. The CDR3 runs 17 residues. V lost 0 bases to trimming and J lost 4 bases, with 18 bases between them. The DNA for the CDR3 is TGTGCCAGCAGCGTAGAGTGCGGGGAGCACAAACCAGATACGCAGTATTTT. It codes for CASSVECGEHKPDTQYF.

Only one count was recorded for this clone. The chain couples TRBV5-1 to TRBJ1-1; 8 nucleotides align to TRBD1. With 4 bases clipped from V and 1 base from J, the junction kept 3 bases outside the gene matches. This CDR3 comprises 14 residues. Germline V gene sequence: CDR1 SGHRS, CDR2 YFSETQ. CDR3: CASSTQGGNTEAFF. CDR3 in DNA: TGCGCCAGCAGCACACAGGGGGGGAACACTGAAGCTTTCTTT.

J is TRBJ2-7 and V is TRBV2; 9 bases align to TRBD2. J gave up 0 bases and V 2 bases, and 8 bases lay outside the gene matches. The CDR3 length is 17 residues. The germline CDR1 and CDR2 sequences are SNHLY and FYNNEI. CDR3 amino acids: CASSETASGEFSYEQYF. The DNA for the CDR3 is TGTGCCAGCAGTGAAACAGCTAGCGGGGAATTCTCCTACGAGCAGTACTTC.

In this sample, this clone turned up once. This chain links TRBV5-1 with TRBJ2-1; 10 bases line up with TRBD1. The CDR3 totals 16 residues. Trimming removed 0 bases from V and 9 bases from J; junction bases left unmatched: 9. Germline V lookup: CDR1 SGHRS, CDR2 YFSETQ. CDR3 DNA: TGCGCCAGCAGCTTGGGGGACAGGGGTTTTGATGGTGAGCAGTTCTTC. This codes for CASSLGDRGFDGEQFF.

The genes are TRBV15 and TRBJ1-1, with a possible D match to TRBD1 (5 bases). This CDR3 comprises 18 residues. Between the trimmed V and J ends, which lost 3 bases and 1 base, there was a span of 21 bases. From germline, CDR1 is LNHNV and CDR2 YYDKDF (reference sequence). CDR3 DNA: TGTGCCACCAGCAGCCCCGATGGGGGGGTCGTAAAGAACACTGAAGCTTTCTTT. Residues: CATSSPDGGVVKNTEAFF. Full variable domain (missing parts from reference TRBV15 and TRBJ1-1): DAMVIQNPRYQVTQFGKPVTLSCSQTLNHNVMYWYQQKSSQAPKLLFHYYDKDFNNEADTPDNFQSRRPNTSFCFLDIRSPGLGDTAMYLCATSSPDGGVVKNTEAFFGQGTRLTVV.

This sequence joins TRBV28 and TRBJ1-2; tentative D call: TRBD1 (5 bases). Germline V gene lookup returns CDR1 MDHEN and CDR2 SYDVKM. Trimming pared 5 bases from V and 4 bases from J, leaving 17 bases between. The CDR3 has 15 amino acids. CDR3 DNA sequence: TGTGCCAGCAGTCCCGTGCCGGGGCCGAGCTATGGCTACACCTTC. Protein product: CASSPVPGPSYGYTF.

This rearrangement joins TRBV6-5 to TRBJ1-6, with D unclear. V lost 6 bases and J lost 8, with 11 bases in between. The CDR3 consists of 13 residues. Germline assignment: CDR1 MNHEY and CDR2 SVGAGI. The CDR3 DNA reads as TGTGCCAGCAGGTCGGACGGATATTCACCCCTCCACTTT. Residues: CASRSDGYSPLHF.